Listed here are 13 T cell receptor beta chains from one sample, sequenced in a study of T cells in Graves' hyperthyroidism and ophthalmopathy. The CDR3 regions of TCR beta were amplified from RNA transcripts. The study used the HTBI primer set for a first-round RT-PCR of the TCR CDR3. TCRdb reprocessed the multiplex PCR reads with MiXCR, giving one entry per CDR3 protein. The sample records around 190,000 distinct CDR3 sequences, roughly a sixth being singletons. Sequences were obtained from blood. These receptors were collected from a woman aged 45 to 65 with Graves' hyperthyroidism.

This clonotype was detected only a few times. V gene TRBV3-1 combines with J gene TRBJ2-2; no clear D. The CDR3 extends over 15 amino acids. Germline loops: CDR1 LGHDT, CDR2 YNNKEL (reference sequence). Trimming removed 1 base from V and 2 bases from J, with 8 bases in between. DNA of the CDR3: TGTGCCAGCAGCCAAGTTTCACCCAACACCGGGGAGCTGTTTTTT. This encodes CASSQVSPNTGELFF.

This clonotype has at least ten counts. V and J are TRBV20-1 and TRBJ2-3; 10 bases match TRBD2. The CDR3 totals 15 residues. V trimming: 0 bases; J trimming: 5 bases; junction bases outside the gene matches: 5. Germline-derived CDR1 and CDR2 are DFQATT and SNEGSKA (reference sequence). The CDR3 protein is CSARDKREGVDTQYF. In DNA, the CDR3 is TGCAGTGCTAGAGATAAGCGGGAGGGAGTAGATACGCAGTATTTT.

This clonotype was counted between two and nine times. The chain has TRBV12-3 or TRBV12-4 and TRBJ2-2, with D possibly being TRBD2 (5 bases). Trimming took 5 bases from V and 9 from J, leaving 19 bases between them. The CDR3 extends over 15 amino acids. CDR3 sequence: CASSLLVGSPRELFF. DNA of the CDR3: TGTGCCAGCAGTCTACTAGTCGGGTCCCCCCGGGAGCTGTTTTTT.

This clonotype was observed a handful of times. This rearrangement joins TRBV7-9 to TRBJ1-2; TRBD1 is a possible D gene (5 bases). From germline, CDR1 is SEHNR and CDR2 FQNEAQ (reference sequence). CDR3 length equals 15 residues. Between the trimmed V and J ends, which lost 1 base and 4 bases, there was a span of 13 bases. The CDR3 region has the DNA TGTGCCAGCAGCTTAGGCGGGGGGACCTCCTATGGCTACACCTTC. Its translation: CASSLGGGTSYGYTF.

There are many counts of this clonotype. In nucleotides, the CDR3 is TGTGCCAGCAGTTACTCGGGACAGGCCGATAGCAATCAGCCCCAGCATTTT. Translated, it gives CASSYSGQADSNQPQHF. The V and J genes are TRBV6-5 and TRBJ1-5; 8 bases are a match to TRBD1. The CDR3 has 17 residues. Unmatched junction bases numbered 4, after V lost 0 bases and J lost 0 bases. Germline lookup yields CDR1 MNHEY and CDR2 SVGAGI.

In nucleotides, the CDR3 is TGTGCCAGCAGTGAACCTGGGGGACGCAATCAGCCCCAGCATTTT. It translates to CASSEPGGRNQPQHF. V usage is TRBV6-1 and J usage is TRBJ1-5, with D possibly TRBD1 on 5 matching bases. From germline, CDR1 is MNHNS and CDR2 SASEGT. V lost 2 bases and J lost 2, with 10 bases in between. The CDR3 contains 15 residues.

At least ten counts were recorded for this clonotype. The chain is built from TRBV12-3 or TRBV12-4 and TRBJ1-1; 10 positions agree with TRBD1. With 5 bases clipped from V and 6 bases from J, the junction kept 9 bases outside the gene matches. The CDR3 is 15 residues long. The CDR3: CASSLQAGTGAEAFF. The CDR3 bases are TGTGCCAGCAGTCTACAAGCCGGGACAGGGGCTGAAGCTTTCTTT.

There are many counts of this clonotype. CDR3 loop: CASGLTAAQPQHF. DNA for the CDR3: TGTGCTAGTGGTTTGACAGCGGCCCAGCCCCAGCATTTT. The chain is built from TRBV12-5 and TRBJ1-5; D not resolved. V lost 2 bases and J 7 bases, leaving 9 bases between the germline ends. CDR1 and CDR2 from the germline V gene are LGHNT and FRNRAP. This CDR3 comprises 13 residues.

The sample holds a few counts of this clonotype. The chain couples TRBV24-1 to TRBJ2-1; 9 bases map to TRBD2. This CDR3 contains 19 residues. Germline CDR1 reads KGHDR; CDR2 reads SFDVKD. The V and J ends lost 4 bases and 2 bases, in that order; junction bases with no gene match: 14. DNA of the CDR3: TGTGCCACCAGTGAGACTAGGGACAGCGGGAGGAGTCCCTACAATGAGCAGTTCTTC. This gives the protein CATSETRDSGRSPYNEQFF.

A note on this clonotype: This may arise from a read error, as a much more abundant clone is one base away. The rearrangement joins TRBV3-1 to TRBJ2-7; D possibly uses TRBD1 or TRBD2 (5 bases each). The germline V gene has CDR1 LGHDT and CDR2 YNNKEL (reference sequence). V lost 4 bases to trimming and J lost 0 bases, with 13 bases between them. The CDR3 covers 15 residues. CDR3 nucleotide sequence: TGTGCCAGCAGCCCGACCGGGACGGACTCCTACGAGCAGTACTTC. Its protein is CASSPTGTDSYEQYF.

This clonotype was counted ten times or more. The rearrangement joins TRBV9 to TRBJ1-1, with 9 bases aligning to TRBD1. The length of the CDR3 is 15 residues. Per the germline V gene, CDR1 is SGDLS and CDR2 is YYNGEE. Unmatched junction bases numbered 3, after V lost 3 bases and J lost 0 bases. The CDR3 spells CASSEGDRVNTEAFF. In DNA form, the CDR3 reads TGTGCCAGCAGCGAGGGGGACAGGGTGAACACTGAAGCTTTCTTT.

This clonotype was counted between two and nine times. The CDR3 region is CAWSGAGLSSGANVLTF. In DNA form, the CDR3 reads TGTGCCTGGAGCGGGGCGGGACTGAGCTCTGGGGCCAACGTCCTGACTTTC. The gene calls are TRBV30 and TRBJ2-6; weak D call: TRBD2 (6 bases). Germline V CDR1 and CDR2: GTSNPN, SVGIG (reference sequence). The CDR3 spans 17 residues. The germline V and J ends were trimmed by 3 bases and 0 bases, with 15 bases remaining between them.

The rearrangement uses TRBV7-9 and TRBJ2-7; TRBD2 aligns across 9 bases. V lost 6 bases and J lost 7; bases outside the gene matches: 13. This CDR3 is 15 amino acids long. Germline values: CDR1 SEHNR, CDR2 FQNEAQ (reference sequence). CDR3 residues: CASRPLTSGTGEQYF. The CDR3 DNA follows: TGTGCCAGCAGACCTCTGACTAGCGGTACGGGGGAGCAGTACTTC.